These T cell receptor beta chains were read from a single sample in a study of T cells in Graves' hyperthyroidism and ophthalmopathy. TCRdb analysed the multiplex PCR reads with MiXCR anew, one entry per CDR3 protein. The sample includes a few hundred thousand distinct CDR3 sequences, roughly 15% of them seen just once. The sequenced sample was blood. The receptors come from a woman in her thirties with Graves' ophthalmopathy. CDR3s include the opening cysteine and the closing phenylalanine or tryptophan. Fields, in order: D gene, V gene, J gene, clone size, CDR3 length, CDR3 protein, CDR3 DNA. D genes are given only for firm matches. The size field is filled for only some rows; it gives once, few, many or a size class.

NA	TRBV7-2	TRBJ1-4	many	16	CASSPDQRPTNEKLFF	TGTGCCAGCAGCCCGGACCAACGGCCAACTAATGAAAAACTGTTTTTT
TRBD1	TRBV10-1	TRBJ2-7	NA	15	CASSAGTGFRNEQYF	TGCGCCAGCAGCGCCGGGACAGGGTTCCGCAATGAGCAGTACTTC
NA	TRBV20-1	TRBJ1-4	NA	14	CSASGSGMRKKLFF	TGCAGTGCTAGCGGGTCAGGGATGAGGAAAAAACTGTTTTTT
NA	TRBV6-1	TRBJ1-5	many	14	CASSDNRVGQPQHF	TGTGCCAGCAGTGACAACAGGGTAGGTCAGCCCCAGCATTTT
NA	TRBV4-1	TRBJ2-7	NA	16	CASSQVEATVASEQYF	TGCGCCAGCAGCCAAGTTGAAGCTACGGTCGCGTCCGAGCAGTACTTC
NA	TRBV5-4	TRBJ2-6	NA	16	CASSLLTGTAANVLTF	TGTGCCAGCAGCTTGTTGACAGGGACTGCGGCCAACGTCCTGACTTTC
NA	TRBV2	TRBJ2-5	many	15	CASSEVLSGTETQYF	TGTGCCAGCAGTGAAGTCCTCTCGGGCACGGAGACCCAGTACTTC
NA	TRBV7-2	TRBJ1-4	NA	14	CASSSGHGNEKLFF	TGTGCCAGCAGCTCGGGACACGGCAATGAAAAACTGTTTTTT
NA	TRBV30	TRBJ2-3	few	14	CAWSVVLRADTQYF	TGTGCCTGGAGTGTTGTTCTCAGGGCGGATACGCAGTATTTT
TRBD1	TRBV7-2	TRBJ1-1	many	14	CASSLRQGMGEAFF	TGTGCCAGCAGCTTGCGACAGGGAATGGGTGAAGCTTTCTTT
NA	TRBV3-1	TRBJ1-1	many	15	CASSQDGAPNTEAFF	TGTGCCAGCAGCCAAGATGGGGCTCCGAACACTGAAGCTTTCTTT
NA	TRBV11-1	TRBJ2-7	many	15	CASSLGPGASYEQYF	TGTGCCAGCAGCTTAGGCCCAGGGGCCTCCTACGAGCAGTACTTC
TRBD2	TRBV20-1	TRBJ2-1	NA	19	CSARDSASGGQGYYNEQFF	TGCAGTGCTAGAGATTCGGCTAGCGGGGGGCAGGGATACTACAATGAGCAGTTCTTC
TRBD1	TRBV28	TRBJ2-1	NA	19	CASSPGGQGMGSSYNEQFF	TGTGCCAGCAGTCCGGGGGGACAGGGGATGGGAAGCTCCTACAATGAGCAGTTCTTC
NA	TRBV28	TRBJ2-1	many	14	CASTGTGPSDEQFF	TGTGCCAGCACTGGGACCGGCCCTTCGGATGAGCAGTTCTTC
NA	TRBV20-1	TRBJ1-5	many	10	CSASREFQHF	TGCAGTGCTTCCCGCGAGTTCCAGCATTTT
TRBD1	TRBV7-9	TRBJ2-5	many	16	CASSPTGQGALATQYF	TGTGCCAGCAGCCCTACCGGACAGGGGGCATTGGCGACCCAGTACTTC
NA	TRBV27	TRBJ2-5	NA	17	CASRPRGGGGVQETQYF	TGTGCCAGCAGACCCAGAGGGGGGGGGGGCGTCCAAGAGACCCAGTACTTC
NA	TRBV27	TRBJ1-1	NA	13	CASSLTVYTEAFF	TGTGCCAGCAGCCTGACAGTTTACACTGAAGCTTTCTTT
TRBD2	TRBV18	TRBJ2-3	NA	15	CASSPGAGGTDTQYF	TGTGCCAGCTCACCAGGAGCGGGGGGCACAGATACGCAGTATTTT
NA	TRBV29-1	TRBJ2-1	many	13	CSVASLNYNEQFF	TGCAGCGTTGCTAGTCTGAACTACAATGAGCAGTTCTTC
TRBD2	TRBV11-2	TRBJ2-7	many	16	CASSERGGGSSYEQYF	TGTGCCAGCAGCGAGAGGGGCGGGGGGTCATCCTACGAGCAGTACTTC
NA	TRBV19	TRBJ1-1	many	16	CASIIRRGGLRTEAFF	TGTGCCAGTATCATACGCCGCGGGGGTTTGCGCACTGAAGCTTTCTTT
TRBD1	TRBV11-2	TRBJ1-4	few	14	CASSQGQGQEKLFF	TGTGCCAGCAGCCAGGGACAGGGTCAAGAAAAACTGTTTTTT
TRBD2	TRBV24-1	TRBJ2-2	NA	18	CATSDWASGGPYTGELFF	TGTGCCACCAGTGATTGGGCTAGCGGGGGGCCTTACACCGGGGAGCTGTTTTTT
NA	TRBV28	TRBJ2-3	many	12	CASGGGPDTQYF	TGTGCCAGCGGGGGGGGCCCAGATACGCAGTATTTT
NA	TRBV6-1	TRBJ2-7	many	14	CASSRSKGPYEQYF	TGTGCCAGCAGTCGCTCCAAAGGGCCCTACGAGCAGTACTTC